The 10 T cell receptor beta chains given below trace back to one sample, sequenced in a study of synovial regulatory T cells in juvenile arthritis. TCRdb's copy holds only in-frame clones and misses some; the assay was immunoSEQ multiplex PCR. Recorded for this sample: 7,500 to 10,000 clones. Sequencing used Treg cells from blood. The subset denotes: remaining (HLA-DR-negative) circulating blood Treg cells. Every receptor here comes from a donor aged 2-35 years with juvenile idiopathic arthritis.

The J gene is TRBJ1-1, the V gene TRBV18; TCRdb outputs TRBD1, but without DNA this stays unchecked. The CDR3 length is 14 residues. DNA for this receptor is not on file. Germline CDR1 is KGHSH and CDR2 is LQKENI. CDR3 sequence: CASSPDRANTEAFF.

The V gene is TRBV5-1, the J gene TRBJ1-4; TCRdb's assignment of TRBD1 cannot be checked, as there is no DNA. Germline V gene lookup returns CDR1 SGHRS and CDR2 YFSETQ. CDR3 size: 14 residues. Only the protein sequence is given. The CDR3 spells CASSPDSPNEKLFF.

This CDR3 reads CARSWGEDRENQTGELFF. The J gene is TRBJ2-2, the V gene TRBV5-3; TCRdb's D call of TRBD1 is untestable without DNA. TRBV5-3 falls under the ORF class, with uncertain function. The CDR3 is 18 residues long. The DNA sequence is not available.

The J gene is TRBJ2-7, the V gene TRBV7-2; TCRdb's assignment of TRBD1 cannot be checked, as there is no DNA. The CDR3 has 14 residues. Nucleotide data are not available. Germline CDR1 is SGHTA and CDR2 is FQGNSA. CDR3 in amino acids: CASSLSQGVYEQYF.

The genes are TRBV27 and TRBJ2-7; TCRdb gives TRBD2 as the D gene, but with no DNA this cannot be confirmed. Germline V gene data show CDR1 as MNHEY and CDR2 as SMNVEV (reference sequence). The CDR3 is made up of 11 amino acids. No DNA appears here. The CDR3 region is CASSSSYEQYF.

The chain's CDR3 is CASSLQRINEKLFF. V and J are TRBV5-6 and TRBJ1-4. The CDR3 length is 14 residues. No DNA is listed. CDR1 and CDR2 from the germline V gene are SGHDT and YYEEEE.

The chain carries TRBV18 and TRBJ2-7. This CDR3 is built from 13 residues. Only the protein is available. Germline lookup yields CDR1 KGHSH and CDR2 LQKENI. The CDR3 sequence: CASSPLGSYEQYF.

The V gene is TRBV18, the J gene TRBJ2-1; TCRdb lists TRBD2, though no DNA is available to test this call. The V gene's germline CDR1 is KGHSH and CDR2 LQKENI. The CDR3 sequence is 16 residues long. Only the protein is available. The CDR3 loop is CASSPTRGGPYNEQFF.

V and J are TRBV4-1 and TRBJ2-2; TCRdb indicates TRBD1, and absent DNA this call remains unverified. Per germline, CDR1 MGHRA and CDR2 YSYEKL. The CDR3 consists of 14 residues. The DNA is not on file. This chain's CDR3 is CASSQHTGRKELFF.

V usage is TRBV5-6 and J usage is TRBJ2-6; with no DNA, the TCRdb D assignment of TRBD1 cannot be verified. This CDR3 is 15 amino acids long. No DNA is listed. The V gene's germline CDR1 is SGHDT and CDR2 YYEEEE. CDR3 amino acids: CASSRQGSGANVLTF. Full variable domain (remainder filled in from reference TRBV5-6 and TRBJ2-6): DAGVTQSPTHLIKTRGQQVTLRCSPKSGHDTVSWYQQALGQGPQFIFQYYEEEERQRGNFPDRFSGHQFPNYSSELNVNALLLGDSALYLCASSRQGSGANVLTFGAGSRLTVL.